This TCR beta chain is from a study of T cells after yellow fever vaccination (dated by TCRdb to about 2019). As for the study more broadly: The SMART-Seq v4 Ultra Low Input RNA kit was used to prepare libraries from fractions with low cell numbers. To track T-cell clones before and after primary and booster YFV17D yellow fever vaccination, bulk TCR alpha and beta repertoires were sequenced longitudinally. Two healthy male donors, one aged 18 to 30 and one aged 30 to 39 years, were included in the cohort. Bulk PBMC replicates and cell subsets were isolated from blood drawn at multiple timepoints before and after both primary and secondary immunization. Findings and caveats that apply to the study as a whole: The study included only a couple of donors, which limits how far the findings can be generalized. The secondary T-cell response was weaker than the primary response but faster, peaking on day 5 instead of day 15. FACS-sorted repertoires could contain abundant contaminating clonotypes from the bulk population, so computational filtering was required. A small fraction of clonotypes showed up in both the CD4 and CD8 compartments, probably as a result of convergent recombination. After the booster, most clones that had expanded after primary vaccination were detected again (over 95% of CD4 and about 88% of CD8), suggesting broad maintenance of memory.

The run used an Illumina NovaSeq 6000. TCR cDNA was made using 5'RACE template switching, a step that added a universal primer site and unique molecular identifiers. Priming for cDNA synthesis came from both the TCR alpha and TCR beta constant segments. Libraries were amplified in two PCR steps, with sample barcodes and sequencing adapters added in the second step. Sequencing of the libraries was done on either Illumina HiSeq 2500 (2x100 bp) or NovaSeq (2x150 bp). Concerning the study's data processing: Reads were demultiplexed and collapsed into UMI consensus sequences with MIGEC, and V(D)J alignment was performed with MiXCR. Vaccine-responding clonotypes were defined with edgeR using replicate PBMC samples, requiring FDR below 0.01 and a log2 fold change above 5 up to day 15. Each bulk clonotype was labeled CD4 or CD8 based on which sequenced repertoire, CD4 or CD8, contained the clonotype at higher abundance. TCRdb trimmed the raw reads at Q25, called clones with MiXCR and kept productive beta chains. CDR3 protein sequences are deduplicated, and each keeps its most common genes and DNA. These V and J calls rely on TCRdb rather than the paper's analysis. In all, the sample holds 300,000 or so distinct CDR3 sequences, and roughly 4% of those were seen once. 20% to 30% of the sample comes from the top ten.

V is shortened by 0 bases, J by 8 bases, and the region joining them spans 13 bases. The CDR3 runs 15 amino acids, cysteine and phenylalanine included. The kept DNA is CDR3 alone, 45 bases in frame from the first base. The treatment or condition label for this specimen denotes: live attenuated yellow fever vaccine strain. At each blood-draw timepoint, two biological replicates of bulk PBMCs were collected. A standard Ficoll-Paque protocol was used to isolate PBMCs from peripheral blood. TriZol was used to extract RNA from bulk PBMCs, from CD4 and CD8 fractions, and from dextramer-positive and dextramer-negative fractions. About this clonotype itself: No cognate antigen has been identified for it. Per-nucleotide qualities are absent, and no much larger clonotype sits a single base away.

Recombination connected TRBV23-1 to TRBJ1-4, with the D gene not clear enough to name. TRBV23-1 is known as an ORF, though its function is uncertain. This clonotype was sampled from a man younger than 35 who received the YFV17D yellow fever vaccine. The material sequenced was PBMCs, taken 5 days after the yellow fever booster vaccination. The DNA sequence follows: TGCGCCAGCAGTCAATCCCCCCGGCAGAAAGAAAAACTGTTTTTT. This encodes CASSQSPRQKEKLFF.